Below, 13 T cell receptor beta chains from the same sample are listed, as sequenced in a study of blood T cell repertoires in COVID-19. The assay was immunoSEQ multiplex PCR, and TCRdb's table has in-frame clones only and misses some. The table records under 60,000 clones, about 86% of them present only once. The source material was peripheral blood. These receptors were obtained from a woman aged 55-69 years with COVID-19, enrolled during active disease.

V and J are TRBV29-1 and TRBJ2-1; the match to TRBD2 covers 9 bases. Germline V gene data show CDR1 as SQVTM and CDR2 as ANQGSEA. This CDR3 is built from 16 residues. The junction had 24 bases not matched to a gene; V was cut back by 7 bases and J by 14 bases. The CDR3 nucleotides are TGCAGCGCTGATCTCCTCTCGGGTAGCGGGAGCGGAGCGGAGTTCTTC. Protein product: CSADLLSGSGSGAEFF.

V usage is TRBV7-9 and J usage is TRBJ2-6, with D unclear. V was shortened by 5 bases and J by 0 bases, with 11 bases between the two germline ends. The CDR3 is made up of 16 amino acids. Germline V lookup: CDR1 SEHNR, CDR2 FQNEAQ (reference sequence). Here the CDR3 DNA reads TGTGCCAGCAGCATAAGACGGAGCTCTGGGGCCAACGTCCTGACTTTC. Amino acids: CASSIRRSSGANVLTF.

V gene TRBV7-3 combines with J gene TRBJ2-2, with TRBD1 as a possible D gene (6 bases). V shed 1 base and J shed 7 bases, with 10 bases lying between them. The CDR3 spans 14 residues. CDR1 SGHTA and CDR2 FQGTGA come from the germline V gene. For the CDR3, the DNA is TGTGCCAGCAGCTTAAGGGACACCCGCGGGGAGCTGTTTTTT. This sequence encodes CASSLRDTRGELFF.

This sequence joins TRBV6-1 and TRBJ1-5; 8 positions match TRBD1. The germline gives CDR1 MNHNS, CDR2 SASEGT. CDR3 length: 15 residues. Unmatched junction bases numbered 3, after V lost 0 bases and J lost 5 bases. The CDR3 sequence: CASSEATTGDQPQHF. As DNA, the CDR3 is TGTGCCAGCAGTGAAGCGACGACAGGGGATCAGCCCCAGCATTTT.

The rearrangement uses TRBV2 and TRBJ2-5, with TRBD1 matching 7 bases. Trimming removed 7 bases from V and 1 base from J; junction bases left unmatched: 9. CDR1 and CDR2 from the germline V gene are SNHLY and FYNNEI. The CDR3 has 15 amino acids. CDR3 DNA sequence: TGTGCCAGCATCCTACAGGGGTTAGTCCAAGAGACCCAGTACTTC. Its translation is CASILQGLVQETQYF. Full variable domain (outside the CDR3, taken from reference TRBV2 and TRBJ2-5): EPEVTQTPSHQVTQMGQEVILRCVPISNHLYFYWYRQILGQKVEFLVSFYNNEISEKSEIFDDQFSVERPDGSNFTLKIRSTKLEDSAMYFCASILQGLVQETQYFGPGTRLLVL.

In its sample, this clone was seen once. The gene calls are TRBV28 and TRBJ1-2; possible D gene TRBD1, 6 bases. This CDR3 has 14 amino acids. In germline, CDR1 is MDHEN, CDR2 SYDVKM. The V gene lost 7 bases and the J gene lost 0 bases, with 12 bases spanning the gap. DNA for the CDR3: TGTGCCAGCAACTCCGGGACACCTAACTATGGCTACACCTTC. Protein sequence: CASNSGTPNYGYTF.

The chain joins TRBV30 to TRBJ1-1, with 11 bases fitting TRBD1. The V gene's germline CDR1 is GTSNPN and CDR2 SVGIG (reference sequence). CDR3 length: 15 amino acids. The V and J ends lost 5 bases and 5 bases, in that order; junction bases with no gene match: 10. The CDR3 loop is CAWRPRGTGGTEAFF. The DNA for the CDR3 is TGTGCCTGGCGCCCCAGGGGGACAGGGGGGACTGAAGCTTTCTTT.

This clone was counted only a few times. The CDR3 DNA reads TGTGCCAGTAGAAAAGCGGGGCCCGGTGAAAAACTGTTTTTT. Its protein product is CASRKAGPGEKLFF. The J gene is TRBJ1-4, the V gene TRBV19; weak D call: TRBD1 (5 bases). The CDR3 is 14 amino acids. V was cut by 6 bases and J by 7 bases, with 15 bases left in between. Germline V CDR1 and CDR2: LNHDA, SQIVND (reference sequence).

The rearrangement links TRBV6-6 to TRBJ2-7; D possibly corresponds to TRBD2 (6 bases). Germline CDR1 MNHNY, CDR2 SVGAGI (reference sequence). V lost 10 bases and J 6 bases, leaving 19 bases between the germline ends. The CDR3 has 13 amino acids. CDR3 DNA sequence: TGTGCCATCCAAGGCTCTAGCGTCAGCGAGCAGTACTTC. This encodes CAIQGSSVSEQYF.

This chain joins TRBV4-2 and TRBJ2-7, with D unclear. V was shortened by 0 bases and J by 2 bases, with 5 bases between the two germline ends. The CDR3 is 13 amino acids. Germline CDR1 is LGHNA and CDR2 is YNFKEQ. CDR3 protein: CASSQDLTYEQYF. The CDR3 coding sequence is TGTGCCAGCAGCCAAGATTTAACCTACGAGCAGTACTTC.

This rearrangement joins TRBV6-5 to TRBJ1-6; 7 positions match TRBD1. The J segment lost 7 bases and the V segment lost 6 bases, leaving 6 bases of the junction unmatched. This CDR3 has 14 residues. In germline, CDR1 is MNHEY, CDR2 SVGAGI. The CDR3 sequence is CASSASGQNSPLHF. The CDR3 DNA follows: TGTGCCAGCAGCGCTTCGGGACAGAATTCACCCCTCCACTTT.

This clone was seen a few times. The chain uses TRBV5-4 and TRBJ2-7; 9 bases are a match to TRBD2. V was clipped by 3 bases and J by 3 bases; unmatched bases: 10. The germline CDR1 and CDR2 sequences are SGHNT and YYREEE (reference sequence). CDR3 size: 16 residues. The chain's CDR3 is CASSSAGGLADYEQYF. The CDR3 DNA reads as TGTGCCAGCAGCTCGGCTGGGGGACTAGCCGACTACGAGCAGTACTTC. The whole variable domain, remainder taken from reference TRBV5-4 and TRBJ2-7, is ETGVTQSPTHLIKTRGQQVTLRCSSQSGHNTVSWYQQALGQGPQFIFQYYREEENGRGNFPPRFSGLQFPNYSSELNVNALELDDSALYLCASSSAGGLADYEQYFGPGTRLTVT.

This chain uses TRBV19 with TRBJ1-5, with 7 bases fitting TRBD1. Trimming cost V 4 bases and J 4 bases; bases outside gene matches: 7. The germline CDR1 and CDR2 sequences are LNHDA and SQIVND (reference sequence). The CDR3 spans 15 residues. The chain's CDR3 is CASSKGTVRNQPQHF. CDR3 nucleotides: TGTGCCAGTAGTAAAGGGACAGTGCGGAATCAGCCCCAGCATTTT.